This T cell receptor beta chain was identified during a study of blood T cell repertoires in COVID-19. Study details: Specimens from acute and convalescent COVID-19 originated in the United States, Italy and Spain.

In the original workflow: Quantification of nucleated cells was approximated via reference gene primer amplification. The data were produced by immunoSEQ multiplex PCR, yet TCRdb's version contains in-frame clones alone and is incomplete. The DNA was the basis for D and trimming; V, J and clone size are from that table. The sample has 150,000 to 200,000 clones, under 90% seen once. The ends were cut back, 3 bases at V and 8 bases at J, with 13 bases in the middle. CDR3 length equals 13 residues. Germline CDR1 and CDR2: MNHEY and SMNVEV (reference sequence). Symptom resolution, clearance, or two negative PCRs marked donors in Cohort 3 as recovered.

The chain employs TRBV27 and TRBJ1-2; D ambiguous. The receptor was derived from a man between 45 and 60 years old who had recovered from COVID-19. Sample: PBMCs or T cells enriched from blood (not recorded which). CDR3 nucleotides: TGTGCCAGCAGTTTTCAGGTTTCTGAAGGCTACACCTTC. It codes for CASSFQVSEGYTF.